Detailed here is one T cell receptor beta chain. The antigen is undetermined. Germline CDR1 is SGHNT and CDR2 is YYREEE (reference sequence). This CDR3 region has 17 residues. The trim removed 0 bases at V and 3 bases at J, leaving 12 bases unmatched. PCR employed 60 Vbeta and 13 Jbeta primers. Clones were sequenced by immunoSEQ multiplex PCR, and TCRdb holds only the in-frame ones, with some missing. The profile covers 100,000 to 150,000 clones, with 83% appearing a single time and approximately 3.6% taken by the ten largest. The data derive from a study of cytomegalovirus exposure and HLA in healthy donors. Study-wide findings and caveats: Rare sequences made up most TCRs, while some public TCRs were found in many donors. It was in a later analysis that TCR association rates were seen to vary by HLA locus, highest for DRB1 and lowest for HLA-C.

Sequenced input: PBMCs. The TCR sequence derives from a woman aged 40 to 50 in good health and CMV-seropositive. The chain uses TRBV5-4 and TRBJ2-7; 7 bases fit TRBD1. CDR3 residues: CASSLVKFGQVIYEQYF. The DNA for the CDR3 is TGTGCCAGCAGCTTGGTTAAGTTCGGACAGGTGATCTACGAGCAGTACTTC. The full variable domain, with the rest looked up from reference TRBV5-4 and TRBJ2-7, is ETGVTQSPTHLIKTRGQQVTLRCSSQSGHNTVSWYQQALGQGPQFIFQYYREEENGRGNFPPRFSGLQFPNYSSELNVNALELDDSALYLCASSLVKFGQVIYEQYFGPGTRLTVT.